The text below deals with one T cell receptor (beta chain). No antigen is known for it. A much larger clone differs by one base, so this may be a read error. This sample stems from a study of CD8 T cells in ankylosing spondylitis. Generation of TCR beta libraries employed quantitative 5'-RACE incorporating molecular barcodes. TCRdb recomputed calls from the 5' RACE reads with MiXCR, one row per CDR3 protein. The data show 230,000 or so distinct CDR3 sequences, 18% seen once. Study outcomes and limitations: Several highly homologous variants formed a TCR beta motif that appeared characteristic of ankylosing spondylitis blood.

The CDR3 loop spans 15 amino acids. Germline CDR1 is SGHKS and CDR2 is YYEKEE (reference sequence). This chain joins TRBV5-5 and TRBJ1-5; the D is unclear. The sequenced sample consisted of blood, either unsorted or a sorted T cell fraction (not recorded which). The receptor was isolated from a male donor with ankylosing spondylitis or in good health (not recorded which). The CDR3 reads CACSSGPYSNQPQHF. Written as DNA, the CDR3 is TGTGCCTGCAGCTCCGGACCGTATAGCAATCAGCCCCAGCATTTT.